The clone carrying this T cell receptor (beta chain) has just a few counts. Trimming pared 2 bases from V and 0 bases from J, leaving 10 bases between. CDR3 size: 16 residues. CDR1 MDHEN and CDR2 SYDVKM come from the germline V gene. In the original workflow: The assay estimated nucleated cells by amplifying reference gene primers. The protocol was immunoSEQ multiplex PCR, while the TCRdb copy is restricted to in-frame clones and leaves out a portion. D and trimming come from the DNA, and the V and J calls and clone size come from that table. Of over 110,000 clones detected, about three quarters appear once; the ten largest clones hold 10% to 15%. This sample is drawn from a study of blood T cell repertoires in COVID-19. Overall study context: Donors in the United States, Italy and Spain gave samples during acute or convalescent COVID-19. Sources were T cells, B-cell-depleted T cells, or PBMCs; the material itself was cDNA or gDNA.

This clonotype was sampled from an elderly man with acute or convalescent COVID-19. The gene calls are TRBV28 and TRBJ1-4, with D unclear. The sequenced sample was peripheral blood. The CDR3 is CASSLRGPTTNEKLFF. The CDR3 DNA reads TGTGCCAGCAGTTTAAGAGGCCCGACAACTAATGAAAAACTGTTTTTT.